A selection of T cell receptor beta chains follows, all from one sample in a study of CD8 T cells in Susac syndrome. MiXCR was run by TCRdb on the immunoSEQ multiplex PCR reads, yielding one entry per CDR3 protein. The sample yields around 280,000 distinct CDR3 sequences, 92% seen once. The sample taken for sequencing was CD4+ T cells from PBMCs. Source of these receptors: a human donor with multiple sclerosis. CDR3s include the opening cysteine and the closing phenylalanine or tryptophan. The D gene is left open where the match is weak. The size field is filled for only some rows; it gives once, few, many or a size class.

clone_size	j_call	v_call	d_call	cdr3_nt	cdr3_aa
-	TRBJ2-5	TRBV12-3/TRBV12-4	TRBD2	TGTGCCAGCAGTGTCGGGACTACACGAGAGACCCAGTACTTC	CASSVGTTRETQYF
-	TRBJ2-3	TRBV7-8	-	TGTGCCAGCAGCTTAGTTCGGCCCAGCACAGATACGCAGTATTTT	CASSLVRPSTDTQYF
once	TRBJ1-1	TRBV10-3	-	TGTGCCATCAGTGACGGCGGATCCCACACTGAAGCTTTCTTT	CAISDGGSHTEAFF
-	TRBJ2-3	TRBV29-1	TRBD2	TGCAGCGTCACCGGGGGGGGGAGCACAGATACGCAGTATTTT	CSVTGGGSTDTQYF
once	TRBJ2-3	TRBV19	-	TGTGCCAGTACAGCAATGGGGACCTCCTGGAGGGCAGATACGCAGTATTTT	CASTAMGTSWRADTQYF
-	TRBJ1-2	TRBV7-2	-	TGTGCCAGCAGCCCAGTTGCTAACTATGGCTACACCTTC	CASSPVANYGYTF
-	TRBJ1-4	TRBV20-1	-	TGCAGTGCCACACAGGGAGGAGGTGAAAAACTGTTTTTT	CSATQGGGEKLFF
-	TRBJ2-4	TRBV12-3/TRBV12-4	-	TGTGCCAGCAGTTTAGGCACGGGTTCGGTTCTGGGTGGCAAAAACATTCAGTACTTC	CASSLGTGSVLGGKNIQYF
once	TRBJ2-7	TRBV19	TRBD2	TGTGCCAGTAGTAGTAGGACTAGCGGGAGCGACGAGCAGTACTTC	CASSSRTSGSDEQYF
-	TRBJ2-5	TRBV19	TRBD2	TGTGCCAGTAGTATCCTAGCGGGGGGACCCCAAGAGACCCAGTACTTC	CASSILAGGPQETQYF
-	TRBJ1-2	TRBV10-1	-	TGCGCCAGCAGTGAGATACGTGAGGGGCCCTATGGCTACACCTTC	CASSEIREGPYGYTF
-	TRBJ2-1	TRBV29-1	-	TGCAGCCTACGGGTGGTAGATAATGAGCAGTTCTTC	CSLRVVDNEQFF
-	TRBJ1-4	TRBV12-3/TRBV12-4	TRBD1	TGTGCCAGCAGTCGGACAGGGAGGGCTAATGAAAAACTGTTTTTT	CASSRTGRANEKLFF
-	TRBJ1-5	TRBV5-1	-	TGCGCCAGCAGCTTGGGGGCAGGAGGCAATCAGCCCCAGCATTTT	CASSLGAGGNQPQHF
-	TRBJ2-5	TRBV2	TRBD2	TGTGCCAGCAGTCGGGGGGTGGGGGGAAAAGAGACCCAGTACTTC	CASSRGVGGKETQYF
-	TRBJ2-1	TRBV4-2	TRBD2	TGTGCCAGCAGCCAACCTGGACCTGGACCGGGACTAGCGGGACTAAAAAGACACAATGAGCAGTTCTTC	CASSQPGPGPGLAGLKRHNEQFF
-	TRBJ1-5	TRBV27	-	TGTGCCAGCAGTCAGGGCTGGGGGAATCAGCCCCAGCATTTT	CASSQGWGNQPQHF
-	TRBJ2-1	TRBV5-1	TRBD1	TGCGCCAGCAGCCGAACCGGGACAGGGGCCTACAATGAGCAGTTCTTC	CASSRTGTGAYNEQFF
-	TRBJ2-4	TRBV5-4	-	TGTGCCAGCAGCTTGAACGCAGAACTAGCCAAAAACATTCAGTACTTC	CASSLNAELAKNIQYF
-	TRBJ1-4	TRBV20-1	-	TGCAGTGCTAGAGACCCAACGGGAGGTGATGAAAAACTGTTTTTT	CSARDPTGGDEKLFF
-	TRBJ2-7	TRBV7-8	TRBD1	TGTGCCAGCAGCTTACGTCCGGGACAGGGGACGGGAAGTAACTACGAGCAGTACTTC	CASSLRPGQGTGSNYEQYF
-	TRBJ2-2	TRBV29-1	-	TGCAGCGTTGCACCGACAGGAGACACCGGGGAGCTGTTTTTT	CSVAPTGDTGELFF
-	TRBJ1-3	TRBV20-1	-	TGCAGTGCTGATAGGAGTAACACCATATATTTT	CSADRSNTIYF
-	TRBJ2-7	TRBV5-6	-	TGTGCCAGCAGCTTGGCCGGAGGAGGCAACTCCTACGAGCAGTACTTC	CASSLAGGGNSYEQYF
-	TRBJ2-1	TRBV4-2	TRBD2	TGTGCCAGCAGCCAAGGTCAGCGGGAGGGCCATGAGCAGTTCTTC	CASSQGQREGHEQFF